This passage covers 9 T cell receptor beta chains from one sample sequenced in a study of pediatric ulcerative colitis. During colonoscopy, one to two rectal pinch biopsies were collected. Profiled with immunoSEQ multiplex PCR; TCRdb holds only in-frame clones, not every one. The sample includes 15,000 to 20,000 clones, roughly 70% of them seen just once. The specimen sequenced was gut tissue. These TCRs come from a girl aged 10 to 17 with moderate ulcerative colitis.

This chain connects TRBV28 to TRBJ1-2; D might be TRBD1 (5 bases). Germline CDR1 MDHEN, CDR2 SYDVKM. CDR3 length: 16 residues. The ends were cut back, 3 bases at V and 1 base at J, with 15 bases in the middle. The CDR3 DNA sequence: TGTGCCAGCAGTTTTGGGGGGACCCTCTTTAACTATGGCTACACCTTC. Translated: CASSFGGTLFNYGYTF.

The CDR3 sequence: CASSLVVGALTEAFF. The CDR3 nucleotides read TGTGCCAGCAGCTTAGTGGTGGGGGCGCTCACTGAAGCTTTCTTT. The V and J genes are TRBV11-1 and TRBJ1-1; D possibly corresponds to TRBD1 (6 bases). Trimming stripped 1 base from V and 4 bases from J, with 13 bases between. Germline CDR1 is SGHAT and CDR2 is FQDESV (reference sequence). This CDR3 contains 15 residues.

This chain joins TRBV18 and TRBJ1-6; tentatively, D is TRBD1 (6 bases). From germline, CDR1 is KGHSH and CDR2 LQKENI. CDR3 length: 13 residues. V dropped 3 bases and J dropped 10 bases, with 10 bases sitting between them. CDR3 region: CASSPGQFSPLHF. DNA of the CDR3: TGTGCCAGCTCACCTGGACAGTTCTCACCCCTCCACTTT.

The rearrangement joins TRBV7-9 to TRBJ1-1; D unresolved. The CDR3 consists of 13 residues. CDR1 and CDR2 from the germline V gene are SEHNR and FQNEAQ (reference sequence). Trimming shortened V by 5 bases and J by 4 bases, and 11 bases separated the two germline ends. The CDR3 DNA sequence: TGTGCCAGCAGCCCTACATCGGCCACTGAAGCTTTCTTT. Translating gives CASSPTSATEAFF. Variable domain in full (rest from reference TRBV7-9 and TRBJ1-1): DTGVSQNPRHKITKRGQNVTFRCDPISEHNRLYWYRQTLGQGPEFLTYFQNEAQLEKSRLLSDRFSAERPKGSFSTLEIQRTEQGDSAMYLCASSPTSATEAFFGQGTRLTVV.

The chain employs TRBV9 and TRBJ2-1; no clear D gene. The V and J ends lost 3 bases and 5 bases respectively, with 3 bases between them. Germline V lookup: CDR1 SGDLS, CDR2 YYNGEE. This CDR3 contains 11 residues. CDR3 bases: TGTGCCAGCAGCGGGGACAATGAGCAGTTCTTC. Its protein product is CASSGDNEQFF.

The chain combines TRBV6-5 with TRBJ1-5; tentatively, D is TRBD1 (6 bases). This CDR3 contains 13 residues. The germline V and J ends were trimmed by 6 bases and 7 bases, with 13 bases remaining between them. In germline, CDR1 is MNHEY, CDR2 SVGAGI. The DNA of the CDR3 is TGTGCCAGCAGCCTTACACAGGGCCAGCCCCAGCATTTT. Translation: CASSLTQGQPQHF.

In the case of this clone: One end of the junction is discordant with germline, which a read error may explain. This rearrangement joins TRBV7-7 to TRBJ2-5; the D gene is possibly TRBD1 (6 bases). The CDR3 is made up of 15 amino acids. Germline CDR1 reads SSHAT; CDR2 reads FNYEAQ (reference sequence). CDR3 region: CASSPGTFTWETQYF. The CDR3, as DNA: TGTGCTAGCAGCCCAGGGACATTTACATGGGAGACCCAGTACTTC.

The chain is built from TRBV11-2 and TRBJ1-6; D gene ambiguous. Germline V gene data show CDR1 as SGHAT and CDR2 as FQNNGV. Trimming stripped 5 bases from V and 0 bases from J, with 14 bases between. The CDR3 runs 17 residues. CDR3 in amino acids: CASSPRGGSSYNSPLHF. The DNA for the CDR3 is TGTGCCAGCAGCCCCAGAGGCGGTAGCTCCTATAATTCACCCCTCCACTTT.

The chain carries TRBV2 and TRBJ2-2; possibly TRBD1 for D (6 bases). The germline gives CDR1 SNHLY, CDR2 FYNNEI. This CDR3 is 15 amino acids long. Trimming took off 6 bases at V and 3 bases at J, with 14 bases between the two ends. The chain's CDR3 is CASRKDSIDTGELFF. The CDR3 DNA reads as TGTGCCAGCAGGAAGGACAGCATCGACACCGGGGAGCTGTTTTTT.